This T cell receptor beta chain was captured by sequencing in a study of Graves' ophthalmopathy and Graves' hyperthyroidism. On the study more broadly: The collection of peripheral blood took place at initial diagnosis, before any treatment.

Amplified material comprised TCR beta CDR3 regions derived from RNA transcripts. HTBI primers primed a first-round RT-PCR, and a second-round multiplex PCR followed. One entry per CDR3 protein results from TCRdb running MiXCR on the multiplex PCR reads. Here the sample spans roughly 400,000 distinct CDR3 sequences, about 18% being singletons. CAS ≥3, NOSPECS ≥4, moderate-to-severe activity and duration under 3 months marked donors with ophthalmopathy. Clinical symptoms, serum thyroxine, TRAb, thyroid ultrasound and orbital computed tomography determined diagnosis. As concerns this clonotype: The antigen remains unidentified.

Study-wide results and limits: The model forecast ophthalmopathy progression, reaching roughly 71% sensitivity and 72% to 80% specificity.

Germline V gene sequence: CDR1 MNHEY, CDR2 SMNVEV (reference sequence). The V end was cut by 3 bases, the J end by 6 bases, with 12 bases between. This CDR3 has 14 residues. The V and J genes are TRBV27 and TRBJ1-5; D gene unclear. The sequencing sample was made of peripheral blood. The TCR sequence derives from a woman aged 18-30 years with Graves' ophthalmopathy. The CDR3: CASSFSGVGQPQHF. The CDR3 DNA reads as TGTGCCAGCAGTTTTAGTGGGGTCGGTCAGCCCCAGCATTTT.